The 2 T cell receptor beta chains listed next were all sequenced from one sample in a study of graft-versus-host responses after intestinal transplantation. Produced via immunoSEQ multiplex PCR; TCRdb's table is partial and in-frame only. The sample has roughly 15,000 clones, roughly 60% seen once. The graft tissue was processed, and this released both intraepithelial and lamina propria lymphocytes. Sequencing used ileum tissue, obtained 524 days after transplant. These receptors were obtained from a human patient who received an intestinal transplant, so some T cells may come from the graft donor.

The chain combines TRBV13 with TRBJ2-3; 8 nucleotides align to TRBD1. CDR1 and CDR2 (germline): PRHDT, FYEKMQ (reference sequence). The V gene end was trimmed by 5 bases and the J gene end by 6 bases; junction bases not matched to a gene: 4. CDR3 size: 13 residues. CDR3 in amino acids: CASSRRGPDTQYF. The CDR3 region has the DNA TGTGCCAGCAGCCGCAGGGGGCCCGATACGCAGTATTTT.

Of note for this clone: This sample also contains other DNA sequences that code for the same CDR3. The chain combines TRBV5-6 with TRBJ2-1; TRBD2 matches at 7 bases. The V and J ends lost 0 bases and 4 bases, in that order; junction bases with no gene match: 7. CDR1 is SGHDT, CDR2 YYEEEE, per germline. The CDR3 has 16 amino acids. CDR3 residues: CASSLASSSGYNEQFF. The CDR3 DNA is TGTGCCAGCAGCTTGGCCTCGTCTAGCGGATACAATGAGCAGTTCTTC. Full variable domain (rest looked up from reference TRBV5-6 and TRBJ2-1): DAGVTQSPTHLIKTRGQQVTLRCSPKSGHDTVSWYQQALGQGPQFIFQYYEEEERQRGNFPDRFSGHQFPNYSSELNVNALLLGDSALYLCASSLASSSGYNEQFFGPGTRLTVL.